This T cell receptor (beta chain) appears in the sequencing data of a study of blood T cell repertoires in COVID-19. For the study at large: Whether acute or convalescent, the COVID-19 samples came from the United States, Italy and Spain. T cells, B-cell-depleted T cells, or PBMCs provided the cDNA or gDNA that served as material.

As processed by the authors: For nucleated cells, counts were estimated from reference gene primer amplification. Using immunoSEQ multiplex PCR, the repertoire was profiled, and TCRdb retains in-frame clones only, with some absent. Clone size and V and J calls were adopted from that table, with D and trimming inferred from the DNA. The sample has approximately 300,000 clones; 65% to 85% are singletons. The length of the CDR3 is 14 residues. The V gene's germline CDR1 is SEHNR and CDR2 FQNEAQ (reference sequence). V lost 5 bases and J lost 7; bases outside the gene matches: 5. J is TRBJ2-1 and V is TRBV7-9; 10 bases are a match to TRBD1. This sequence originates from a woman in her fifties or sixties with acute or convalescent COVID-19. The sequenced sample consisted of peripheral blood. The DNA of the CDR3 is TGTGCCAGCAGCCACGCGGACAGGGGGAATGAGCAGTTCTTC. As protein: CASSHADRGNEQFF. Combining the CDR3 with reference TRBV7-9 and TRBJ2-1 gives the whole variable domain DTGVSQNPRHKITKRGQNVTFRCDPISEHNRLYWYRQTLGQGPEFLTYFQNEAQLEKSRLLSDRFSAERPKGSFSTLEIQRTEQGDSAMYLCASSHADRGNEQFFGPGTRLTVL.